These 15 T cell receptor beta chains came from one sample sequenced in a study of glioma-infiltrating T cells. The iRepertoire nested amplicon-rescue multiplex PCR amplified TCR alpha and beta CDR3s from RNA. One entry per CDR3 protein, called by TCRdb with MiXCR from the multiplex PCR reads. The table includes over 90,000 distinct CDR3 sequences, 25% to 35% detected once. Sequencing was done on a sample of glioma tissue, nonneoplastic brain tissue, or PBMCs (not recorded which). The receptors derive from a human donor with low-grade glioma or glioblastoma, undergoing nonglioma brain surgery, or in good health (not recorded which).

A few counts support this clonotype. This chain joins TRBV11-3 and TRBJ2-2; tentative D call: TRBD1 (5 bases). CDR3 length: 14 amino acids. The germline V and J ends were trimmed by 2 bases and 5 bases, with 9 bases remaining between them. CDR1 is SGHNT and CDR2 is YENEEA in the germline V gene. The CDR3, as DNA: TGTGCCAGCAGCTTAACAGGTTCAACCGGGGAGCTGTTTTTT. Its translation: CASSLTGSTGELFF.

This clonotype was observed many times. This chain links TRBV14 with TRBJ2-5; 11 bases are shared with TRBD2. V gave up 2 bases and J gave up 2 bases; unmatched junction bases: 1. CDR3 length equals 15 residues. Germline CDR1 is SGHDN and CDR2 is FVKESK. CDR3 DNA: TGTGCCAGCAGCCAAACTAGCGGGGGACAAGAGACCCAGTACTTC. Encoded protein: CASSQTSGGQETQYF.

This clonotype appeared a few times. J is TRBJ2-3 and V is TRBV19; D tentatively fits TRBD1 or TRBD2 (5 bases each). The CDR3 is 13 residues long. The ends were cut back, 3 bases at V and 6 bases at J, with 10 bases in the middle. In germline, CDR1 is LNHDA, CDR2 SQIVND (reference sequence). The CDR3 DNA reads TGTGCCAGTAGTATTGGCAGGGAGGATACGCAGTATTTT. This sequence encodes CASSIGREDTQYF. Supplemented by reference TRBV19 and TRBJ2-3, the full variable domain reads DGGITQSPKYLFRKEGQNVTLSCEQNLNHDAMYWYRQDPGQGLRLIYYSQIVNDFQKGDIAEGYSVSREKKESFPLTVTSAQKNPTAFYLCASSIGREDTQYFGPGTRLTVL.

This clonotype was recorded at least ten times. The CDR3 reads CASSLSPSNQPQHF. In DNA, the CDR3 is TGTGCCAGCAGCCTTAGCCCTAGCAATCAGCCCCAGCATTTT. This chain connects TRBV6-1 to TRBJ1-5; no firm D call. Germline V gives CDR1 MNHNS, CDR2 SASEGT. This CDR3 region has 14 residues. V lost 6 bases, J lost 0 bases, and 9 bases lay in between.

Notes on this clonotype: Being one base from a much bigger clone, this may be a read error. The gene calls are TRBV19 and TRBJ2-1; 9 bases match TRBD1. Germline CDR1 and CDR2: LNHDA and SQIVND (reference sequence). CDR3 length equals 16 residues. The CDR3 here is CAGSMTGGGFYNEQFF. DNA of the CDR3: TGTGCCGGTAGTATGACAGGGGGAGGGTTCTACAATGAGCAGTTCTTC.

V usage is TRBV4-3 and J usage is TRBJ2-1, with no clear D. This CDR3 has 15 amino acids. The V and J ends lost 0 bases and 2 bases respectively, with 8 bases between them. CDR1 and CDR2 from the germline V gene are LGHNA and YSLEER. The CDR3 DNA reads TGCGCCAGCAGCCAAGACGCGAGTGCCTACAATGAGCAGTTCTTC. Its protein product is CASSQDASAYNEQFF.

This clonotype was seen a handful of times. The J gene is TRBJ2-3, the V gene TRBV12-3 or TRBV12-4; TRBD1 agrees at 11 bases. The CDR3 extends over 15 amino acids. Trimming cost V 1 base and J 3 bases; bases outside gene matches: 0. The CDR3 reads CASSLGDRGTDTQYF. The CDR3 nucleotides read TGTGCCAGCAGTTTAGGGGACAGGGGGACAGATACGCAGTATTTT.

This chain joins TRBV5-4 and TRBJ2-3; D may be TRBD2 (7 bases). V lost 4 bases and J 2 bases, leaving 17 bases between the germline ends. Germline loops: CDR1 SGHNT, CDR2 YYREEE (reference sequence). The CDR3 runs to 16 residues. The CDR3 nucleotides read TGTGCCAGCAGCCCCCGAGGGGGGGGGTTCACAGATACGCAGTATTTT. It translates to CASSPRGGGFTDTQYF.

The sample holds many counts of this clonotype. The chain joins TRBV20-1 to TRBJ2-3; 7 nucleotides align to TRBD2. Germline loops: CDR1 DFQATT, CDR2 SNEGSKA (reference sequence). J lost 4 bases, V lost 5 bases, and 12 bases had no gene match. The CDR3 runs 15 residues. The CDR3 nucleotides are TGCAGTGCTGGGGCTCGGGGGGTGAAATCAGATACGCAGTATTTT. It is translated as CSAGARGVKSDTQYF.

In this sample, this clonotype turned up many times. The CDR3 sequence is CSARGEADTQYF. The DNA of the CDR3 is TGCAGTGCTAGAGGAGAGGCAGATACGCAGTATTTT. The J gene is TRBJ2-3, the V gene TRBV20-1; no clear D. From germline, CDR1 is DFQATT and CDR2 SNEGSKA (reference sequence). V shed 1 base and J shed 4 bases, with 6 bases lying between them. This CDR3 comprises 12 residues.

In this sample, this clonotype turned up many times. The chain combines TRBV2 with TRBJ1-2; D is unclear. This CDR3 is 13 amino acids long. Trimming took off 1 base at V and 6 bases at J, with 9 bases between the two ends. Germline V CDR1 and CDR2: SNHLY, FYNNEI. The CDR3 sequence is CASSEGRFDGYTF. CDR3 in DNA: TGTGCCAGCAGTGAAGGACGGTTTGATGGCTACACCTTC.

Regarding this clonotype: A single base separates this from a much larger clone, so it may be a read error. The chain carries TRBV7-9 and TRBJ2-5; no definite D call. Germline V gives CDR1 SEHNR, CDR2 FQNEAQ (reference sequence). The CDR3 is 12 amino acids. V shed 6 bases and J shed 7 bases, with 12 bases lying between them. The chain's CDR3 is CASSLEEGTQYF. The CDR3 DNA follows: TGTGCCAGCAGTCTAGAGGAAGGGACCCAGTACTTC.

Note on this clonotype: The conserved phenylalanine or tryptophan normally closing the CDR3 is absent here, so this likely arose from a read error. The chain joins TRBV5-1 to TRBJ2-7; no definite D call. The CDR3 runs to 14 residues. Germline V gives CDR1 SGHRS, CDR2 YFSETQ. Between the trimmed V and J ends, which lost 0 bases and 0 bases, there was a span of 7 bases. CDR3 in amino acids: CASSLVVYSYEQYS. The CDR3 nucleotides are TGCGCCAGCAGCTTGGTGGTTTACTCCTACGAGCAGTACTCC.

Turning to this clonotype: Possible read error: a much larger clone is one base away. The rearrangement joins TRBV24-1 to TRBJ2-3; weak D call: TRBD1 (6 bases). Trimming left V 0 bases short and J 13 bases short, with 13 bases between. CDR3 size: 13 residues. CDR1 is KGHDR, CDR2 SFDVKD, per germline. The CDR3 here is CATSDLQGKGEYF. As DNA, the CDR3 is TGTGCCACCAGTGATTTGCAGGGGAAGGGGGAGTATTTT.

This clonotype showed up just a few times. The chain recombines TRBV28 with TRBJ1-4; no definite D call. The CDR3 extends over 11 amino acids. Per the germline V gene, CDR1 is MDHEN and CDR2 is SYDVKM. V lost 3 bases and J 17 bases, leaving 13 bases between the germline ends. CDR3 sequence reads: CASSLNRVFFF. The DNA of the CDR3 is TGTGCCAGCAGTTTGAACCGGGTCTTTTTTTTT.